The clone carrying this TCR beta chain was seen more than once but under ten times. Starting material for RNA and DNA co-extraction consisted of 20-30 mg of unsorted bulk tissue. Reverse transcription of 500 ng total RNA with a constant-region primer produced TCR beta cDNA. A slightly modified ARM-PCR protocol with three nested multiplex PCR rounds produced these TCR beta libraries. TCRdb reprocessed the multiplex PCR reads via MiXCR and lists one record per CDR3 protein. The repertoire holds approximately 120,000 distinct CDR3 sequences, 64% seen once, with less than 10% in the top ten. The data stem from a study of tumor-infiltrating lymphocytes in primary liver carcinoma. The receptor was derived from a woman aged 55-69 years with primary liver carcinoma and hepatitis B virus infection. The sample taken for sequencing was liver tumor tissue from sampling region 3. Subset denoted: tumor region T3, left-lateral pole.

CDR3 nucleotide sequence: TGTGCCAGCAGCACTGGACTAGCGCGCATAGATACGCAGTATTTT. Translating gives CASSTGLARIDTQYF. V usage is TRBV7-9 and J usage is TRBJ2-3, with 9 bases matching TRBD2. Germline CDR1 SEHNR, CDR2 FQNEAQ (reference sequence). J gave up 5 bases and V 5 bases, and 8 bases lay outside the gene matches. The CDR3 extends over 15 amino acids.